What follows is one T cell receptor beta chain and its context. Antigen specificity is unknown. This entry belongs to a study of cytomegalovirus exposure and HLA in healthy donors. Study-wide context: The study's early data release held around 85 million unique TCRs from HLA-typed donors. Study conclusions and caveats: There were some 150 TCR beta chains listed as cytomegalovirus-associated. The analysis excluded some indistinguishable V segments, including TRBV6-2 and TRBV6-3.

PCR was performed using 60 Vbeta and 13 Jbeta primers. Study processing details: In a later analysis, the count reached some 75 million unique TCR beta chains, with around 10 million shared. Measured with immunoSEQ multiplex PCR; TCRdb has only the in-frame clones, and not every one. V and J calls and clone size are copied from that table; D and trimming were computed from the DNA. The profile shows 110,000 or so clones, 65% to 90% of them singletons. V shed 5 bases and J 7 bases; nucleotides not matched to a gene: 5. Germline V gene sequence: CDR1 LGHNA, CDR2 YNFKEQ. The CDR3 loop spans 15 amino acids.

This receptor was taken from a man aged 30 to 39 in good health and CMV-seropositive. The specimen sequenced was PBMCs. The chain employs TRBV4-2 and TRBJ1-6; 10 bases align to TRBD1. The CDR3 protein is CASSTDRGGNSPLHF. The CDR3 region has the DNA TGTGCCAGCAGCACGGACAGGGGGGGGAATTCACCCCTCCACTTT.